The next 4 T cell receptor beta chains were all read from a single sample in a study of blood T cell repertoires in COVID-19. Clones were read by immunoSEQ multiplex PCR, and TCRdb kept only the in-frame ones, dropping some. This sample carries about 270,000 clones, approximately 90% of them seen once, and the ten largest clones take around 16%. The sequenced material came from PBMCs or T cells enriched from blood (not recorded which). All receptors come from a man aged 18-30 years who had recovered from COVID-19.

DNA of the CDR3: TGTGCCAGCAGAGCCGGGATTCGGCAGCCCCAGCATTTT. Residues: CASRAGIRQPQHF. The V call is TRBV12-3 or TRBV12-4, the J call TRBJ1-5; D ambiguous. Trimming cost V 6 bases and J 7 bases, with 13 bases left between them. This CDR3 contains 13 residues.

By sample share, this clone is medium-sized. The gene calls are TRBV28 and TRBJ2-5; 9 bases are shared with TRBD1. Trimming took 4 bases from V and 5 from J; bases not matched to a gene: 11. This CDR3 is 16 amino acids long. CDR1 and CDR2 from the germline V gene are MDHEN and SYDVKM. The CDR3 sequence is CASSWEQGAGLETQYF. As DNA, the CDR3 is TGTGCCAGCAGTTGGGAACAGGGGGCTGGGTTGGAGACCCAGTACTTC.

This clone was seen just once. The gene calls are TRBV7-2 and TRBJ2-7, with D perhaps TRBD1 (6 bases). Per germline, CDR1 SGHTA and CDR2 FQGNSA. The CDR3 consists of 14 residues. Trimming shortened V by 1 base and J by 2 bases, and 9 bases separated the two germline ends. CDR3 nucleotides: TGTGCCAGCAGCTTAGACAGGGCCCCCTACGAGCAGTACTTC. It yields the protein CASSLDRAPYEQYF.

The CDR3 here is CASSGQGSRNQPQHF. The CDR3 nucleotides are TGTGCCAGCAGCGGGCAGGGGTCGCGCAATCAGCCCCAGCATTTT. This sequence joins TRBV5-5 and TRBJ1-5; tentatively, D is TRBD1 (6 bases). Trimming left V 4 bases short and J 2 bases short, with 13 bases between. Germline-derived CDR1 and CDR2 are SGHKS and YYEKEE (reference sequence). This CDR3 has 15 residues.